This T cell receptor (beta chain) appears in the sequencing data of a study of T-cell memory formation after mild COVID-19. TCRdb analysed the 5' RACE reads with MiXCR anew, one entry per CDR3 protein. The sample includes 350,000 or so distinct CDR3 sequences, around 13% of them seen just once. This clonotype was counted only a few times. The target antigen is unknown. The CDR3 runs to 16 residues. Per the germline V gene, CDR1 is SNHLY and CDR2 is FYNNEI. The junction had 6 bases not matched to a gene; V was cut back by 6 bases and J by 2 bases. General study points: Some SARS-CoV-2-responding clones were already detected in memory before infection. Those CD4+ clones that contracted were mainly in CM and EM (CD8+ ones in EMRA).

The sample was PBMCs or a T cell subset sorted from them (not recorded which). The gene calls are TRBV2 and TRBJ2-1; 11 bases match TRBD2. This clonotype was sampled from a man aged 18 to 30 who had mild COVID-19 (a few samples of this study predate the infection). Cell type and time point are not known. The CDR3: CASRGTSGRPYNEQFF. CDR3 nucleotides: TGTGCCAGCAGGGGGACTAGCGGACGACCCTACAATGAGCAGTTCTTC. The full variable domain, rest sourced from reference TRBV2 and TRBJ2-1, is EPEVTQTPSHQVTQMGQEVILRCVPISNHLYFYWYRQILGQKVEFLVSFYNNEISEKSEIFDDQFSVERPDGSNFTLKIRSTKLEDSAMYFCASRGTSGRPYNEQFFGPGTRLTVL.